Listed below are T cell receptor beta chains from one sample, sequenced in a study of blood T cell repertoires in COVID-19. Generated by immunoSEQ multiplex PCR, the TCRdb table keeps only in-frame clones and is missing some. This sample has 90,000 or so clones, with 80% to 90% found just once. The specimen sequenced was peripheral blood. The receptors were gathered from a man in his fifties or sixties with acute or convalescent COVID-19. Both conserved end residues are part of each CDR3. Each record gives: D gene, J gene, clone size, V gene, CDR3 DNA, CDR3 protein. The D gene is left open where the match is weak. The size entry is marked missing in some rows and otherwise reads once, few, many or a size class.

D gene: -
J gene: TRBJ1-5
clone size: -
V gene: TRBV6-2/TRBV6-3
CDR3 DNA: TGTGCCAGCAGTTACACTAACAGGGTTCAGCCCCAGCATTTT
CDR3 protein: CASSYTNRVQPQHF

D gene: TRBD1
J gene: TRBJ1-5
clone size: once
V gene: TRBV7-2
CDR3 DNA: TGTGCCAGCAGCTCTGCAGGGGGAGGGCCCCAGCATTTT
CDR3 protein: CASSSAGGGPQHF

D gene: -
J gene: TRBJ2-1
clone size: once
V gene: TRBV18
CDR3 DNA: TGTGCCAGCTCACCGCTCCGGGAGAATGAGCAGTTCTTC
CDR3 protein: CASSPLRENEQFF

D gene: TRBD2
J gene: TRBJ2-7
clone size: -
V gene: TRBV7-2
CDR3 DNA: TGTGCCAGCAGCCCCTCTACGAGCGGGGGGTTCTACGAGCAGTACTTC
CDR3 protein: CASSPSTSGGFYEQYF

D gene: -
J gene: TRBJ2-2
clone size: -
V gene: TRBV7-3
CDR3 DNA: TGTGCCAGCAGCCCCCTGGACGGGGGTGCGAACACCGGGGAGCTGTTTTTT
CDR3 protein: CASSPLDGGANTGELFF

D gene: -
J gene: TRBJ1-1
clone size: -
V gene: TRBV9
CDR3 DNA: TGTGCCAGCAGCGCAAAGGACTACACTGAAGCTTTCTTT
CDR3 protein: CASSAKDYTEAFF

D gene: -
J gene: TRBJ1-4
clone size: -
V gene: TRBV7-2
CDR3 DNA: TGTGCCAGCAGCCCTGCTCGAGGGCTTAATGAAAAACTGTTTTTT
CDR3 protein: CASSPARGLNEKLFF

D gene: TRBD1
J gene: TRBJ2-2
clone size: -
V gene: TRBV5-1
CDR3 DNA: TGCGCCAGCAGCGTATCGGGACAGGGAACCGGGGAGCTGTTTTTT
CDR3 protein: CASSVSGQGTGELFF

D gene: TRBD2
J gene: TRBJ2-5
clone size: -
V gene: TRBV7-2
CDR3 DNA: TGTGCCAGCAGCCCGGGACTAGCGGGGGGGATCCAAGAGACCCAGTACTTC
CDR3 protein: CASSPGLAGGIQETQYF

D gene: -
J gene: TRBJ1-1
clone size: -
V gene: TRBV5-4
CDR3 DNA: TGTGCCAGCAGCTTGGTAGCAGGGTCTGGCACTGAAGCTTTCTTT
CDR3 protein: CASSLVAGSGTEAFF

D gene: TRBD1
J gene: TRBJ2-1
clone size: -
V gene: TRBV7-8
CDR3 DNA: TGTGCCAGCAGCTTAGAGGGGGCATATGAGCAGTTCTTC
CDR3 protein: CASSLEGAYEQFF

D gene: TRBD1
J gene: TRBJ2-3
clone size: -
V gene: TRBV11-3
CDR3 DNA: TGTGCCAGCAGCTTAGGAACAGGGGGCGGCACAGATACGCAGTATTTT
CDR3 protein: CASSLGTGGGTDTQYF

D gene: TRBD2
J gene: TRBJ2-1
clone size: -
V gene: TRBV5-1
CDR3 DNA: TGCGCCAGCAGCTTGCCCAGCGGGGCCTACAATGAGCAGTTCTTC
CDR3 protein: CASSLPSGAYNEQFF

D gene: -
J gene: TRBJ2-3
clone size: -
V gene: TRBV18
CDR3 DNA: TGTGCCAGCTCACAAATAGCGAGTAGCACAGATACGCAGTATTTT
CDR3 protein: CASSQIASSTDTQYF

D gene: -
J gene: TRBJ1-6
clone size: -
V gene: TRBV11-1
CDR3 DNA: TGTGCCAGCAGCCGTACAGGGAACAATTCACCCCTCCACTTT
CDR3 protein: CASSRTGNNSPLHF

D gene: TRBD1
J gene: TRBJ2-2
clone size: -
V gene: TRBV27
CDR3 DNA: TGTGCCAGCAGTTTAGGCCTTTGGACAGGGAACACCGGGGAGCTGTTTTTT
CDR3 protein: CASSLGLWTGNTGELFF

D gene: -
J gene: TRBJ1-1
clone size: once
V gene: TRBV5-5
CDR3 DNA: TGTGCCAGCAGCACTACACCGGGAACCAACACTGAAGCTTTCTTT
CDR3 protein: CASSTTPGTNTEAFF

D gene: -
J gene: TRBJ1-3
clone size: -
V gene: TRBV7-2
CDR3 DNA: TGTGCCAGCAGCCTACGGACAGTGTCTGGAAACACCATATATTTT
CDR3 protein: CASSLRTVSGNTIYF

D gene: -
J gene: TRBJ2-2
clone size: -
V gene: TRBV6-5
CDR3 DNA: TGTGCCAGCAGAGTATACAGGGCCACCGGGGAGCTGTTTTTT
CDR3 protein: CASRVYRATGELFF

D gene: -
J gene: TRBJ2-5
clone size: once
V gene: TRBV2
CDR3 DNA: TGTGCCAGCAGTGAGGGTGACAGGCAATGGGGGACCCAGTACTTC
CDR3 protein: CASSEGDRQWGTQYF

D gene: TRBD1
J gene: TRBJ2-3
clone size: -
V gene: TRBV14
CDR3 DNA: TGTGCCAGCAGCCCCCAGACAGGGAAAACTATCACAGATACGCAGTATTTT
CDR3 protein: CASSPQTGKTITDTQYF

D gene: TRBD2
J gene: TRBJ2-2
clone size: -
V gene: TRBV5-1
CDR3 DNA: TGCGCCAGCAGCTCCCTAGCGGGGGGGAACACCGGGGAGCTGTTTTTT
CDR3 protein: CASSSLAGGNTGELFF

D gene: -
J gene: TRBJ2-2
clone size: few
V gene: TRBV14
CDR3 DNA: TGTGCCAGCAGCCAAGTTGACAGGAAAACCGGGGAGCTGTTTTTT
CDR3 protein: CASSQVDRKTGELFF

D gene: TRBD2
J gene: TRBJ2-3
clone size: few
V gene: TRBV7-9
CDR3 DNA: TGTGCCAGCAGCCTGGAACGAACGAGCGGGGGGGCCGTAGATACGCAGTATTTT
CDR3 protein: CASSLERTSGGAVDTQYF

D gene: -
J gene: TRBJ2-5
clone size: -
V gene: TRBV3-1/TRBV3-2
CDR3 DNA: TGTGCCAGCAGCCAAAGGGGGCCGGGGGTCGAGACCCAGTACTTC
CDR3 protein: CASSQRGPGVETQYF

D gene: TRBD1
J gene: TRBJ2-3
clone size: -
V gene: TRBV15
CDR3 DNA: TGTGCCACCAGCAGAGTACCTCGACAGGGCTCCACAGATACGCAGTATTTT
CDR3 protein: CATSRVPRQGSTDTQYF

D gene: -
J gene: TRBJ1-4
clone size: once
V gene: TRBV27
CDR3 DNA: TGTGCCAGCAGTGCGAATGAAAAACTGTTTTTT
CDR3 protein: CASSANEKLFF

D gene: -
J gene: TRBJ2-2
clone size: -
V gene: TRBV28
CDR3 DNA: TGTGCCAGCAGTTTCAAATTAGCGTACACCGGGGAGCTGTTTTTT
CDR3 protein: CASSFKLAYTGELFF

D gene: TRBD1
J gene: TRBJ1-6
clone size: once
V gene: TRBV5-1
CDR3 DNA: TGCGCCAGCAGCTTGGATGGACAGGGGTCTAATTCACCCCTCCACTTT
CDR3 protein: CASSLDGQGSNSPLHF

D gene: TRBD1
J gene: TRBJ2-3
clone size: -
V gene: TRBV4-1
CDR3 DNA: TGCGCCAGCAGCTCGGGGACAGGGCCAGATACGCAGTATTTT
CDR3 protein: CASSSGTGPDTQYF

D gene: -
J gene: TRBJ2-2
clone size: few
V gene: TRBV24-1
CDR3 DNA: TGTGCCACCAGTGATTTGCTCACACCGAACACCGGGGAGCTGTTTTTT
CDR3 protein: CATSDLLTPNTGELFF

D gene: TRBD1
J gene: TRBJ2-7
clone size: -
V gene: TRBV7-9
CDR3 DNA: TGTGCCAGCAGCTTCTGGACAGGGGTCGTCGGCGAGCAGTACTTC
CDR3 protein: CASSFWTGVVGEQYF

D gene: TRBD1
J gene: TRBJ2-7
clone size: medium-sized
V gene: TRBV3-1/TRBV3-2
CDR3 DNA: TGTGCCAGCAGCCGCACCGGGACAGGGTCGGTCGAGCAGTACTTC
CDR3 protein: CASSRTGTGSVEQYF

D gene: -
J gene: TRBJ1-4
clone size: -
V gene: TRBV7-9
CDR3 DNA: TGTGCCAGCAGCTTAGCGGGGGGACTTAATGAAAAACTGTTTTTT
CDR3 protein: CASSLAGGLNEKLFF

D gene: TRBD1
J gene: TRBJ1-6
clone size: -
V gene: TRBV28
CDR3 DNA: TGTGCCAGCAGTTACCCGACAGGGTGGGAGTTCGCTTCACCCCTCCACTTT
CDR3 protein: CASSYPTGWEFASPLHF

D gene: -
J gene: TRBJ2-3
clone size: -
V gene: TRBV7-8
CDR3 DNA: TGTGCCAGCAGCTTAATAGTGGATACGCAGTATTTT
CDR3 protein: CASSLIVDTQYF

D gene: -
J gene: TRBJ2-5
clone size: -
V gene: TRBV13
CDR3 DNA: TGTGCCAGCAGCTTAGGCCGAGGGGGCCAAGAGACCCAGTACTTC
CDR3 protein: CASSLGRGGQETQYF

D gene: TRBD1
J gene: TRBJ1-5
clone size: -
V gene: TRBV3-1/TRBV3-2
CDR3 DNA: TGTGCCAGCAGCCAAGCAGGACAGGGCGGTCAGCCCCAGCATTTT
CDR3 protein: CASSQAGQGGQPQHF

D gene: -
J gene: TRBJ2-1
clone size: -
V gene: TRBV5-1
CDR3 DNA: TGCGCCAGCAGCTTGGCCGGGAGTGGGTTGCACGACCAGGATGAGCAGTTCTTC
CDR3 protein: CASSLAGSGLHDQDEQFF

D gene: -
J gene: TRBJ2-3
clone size: -
V gene: TRBV3-1/TRBV3-2
CDR3 DNA: TGTGCCACCAAAGCCCGACTAGGTGGTAGAGATACGCAGTATTTT
CDR3 protein: CATKARLGGRDTQYF